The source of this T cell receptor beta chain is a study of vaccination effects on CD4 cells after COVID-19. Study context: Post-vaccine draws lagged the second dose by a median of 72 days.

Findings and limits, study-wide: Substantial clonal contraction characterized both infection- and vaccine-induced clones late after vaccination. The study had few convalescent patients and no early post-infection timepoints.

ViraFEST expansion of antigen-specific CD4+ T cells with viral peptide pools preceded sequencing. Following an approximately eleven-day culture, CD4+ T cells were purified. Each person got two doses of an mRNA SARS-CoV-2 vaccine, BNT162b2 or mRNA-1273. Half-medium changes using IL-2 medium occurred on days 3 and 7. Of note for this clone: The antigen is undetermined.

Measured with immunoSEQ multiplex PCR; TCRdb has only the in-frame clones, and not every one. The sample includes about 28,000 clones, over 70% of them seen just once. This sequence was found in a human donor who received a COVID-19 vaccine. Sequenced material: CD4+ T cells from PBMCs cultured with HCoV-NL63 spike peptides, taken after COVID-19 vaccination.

CDR3 bases: TGTGCCAGCAGTAAACTGGGGGAGCAGTTCTTC. It is translated as CASSKLGEQFF. This sequence joins TRBV6-6 and TRBJ2-1; D unclear. The CDR3 consists of 11 residues. Germline lookup yields CDR1 MNHNY and CDR2 SVGAGI (reference sequence). Trimming removed 5 bases at V and 10 bases at J, with 9 bases between.